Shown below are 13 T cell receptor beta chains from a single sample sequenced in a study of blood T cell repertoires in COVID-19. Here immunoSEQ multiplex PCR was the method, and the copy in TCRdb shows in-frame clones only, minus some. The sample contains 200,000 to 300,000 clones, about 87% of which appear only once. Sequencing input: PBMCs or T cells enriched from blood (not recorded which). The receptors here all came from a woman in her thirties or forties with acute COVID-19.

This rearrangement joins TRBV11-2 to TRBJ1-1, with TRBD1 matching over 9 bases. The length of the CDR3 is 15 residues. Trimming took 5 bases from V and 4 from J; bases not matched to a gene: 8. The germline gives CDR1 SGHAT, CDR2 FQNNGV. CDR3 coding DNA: TGTGCCAGCAGCCGGACAGGGGAAAGCGGCACTGAAGCTTTCTTT. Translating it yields CASSRTGESGTEAFF.

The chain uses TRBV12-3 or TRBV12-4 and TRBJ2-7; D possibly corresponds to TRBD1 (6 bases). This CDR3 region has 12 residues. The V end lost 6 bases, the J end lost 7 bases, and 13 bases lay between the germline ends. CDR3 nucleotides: TGTGCCAGCAGCCTTACAGGGCGAGAGCAGTACGTC. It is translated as CASSLTGREQYV.

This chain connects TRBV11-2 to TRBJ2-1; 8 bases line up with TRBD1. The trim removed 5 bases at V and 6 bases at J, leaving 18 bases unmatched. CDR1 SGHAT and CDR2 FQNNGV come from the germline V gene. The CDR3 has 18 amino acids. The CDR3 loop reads CASSPRPTTGAGVNEQFF. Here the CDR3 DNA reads TGTGCCAGCAGCCCCCGCCCGACGACAGGGGCAGGGGTCAATGAGCAGTTCTTC.

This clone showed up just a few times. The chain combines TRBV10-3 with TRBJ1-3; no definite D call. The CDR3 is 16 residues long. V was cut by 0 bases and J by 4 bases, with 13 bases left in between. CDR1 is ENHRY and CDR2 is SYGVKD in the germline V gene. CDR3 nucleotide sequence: TGTGCCATCAGTGAGTCGTTTACCTCAGGAGGAAACACCATATATTTT. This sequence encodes CAISESFTSGGNTIYF.

The CDR3 is CASSRAGAYTQYF. CDR3 DNA: TGTGCCAGCAGCCGCGCGGGAGCTTATACGCAGTATTTT. V gene TRBV7-8 combines with J gene TRBJ2-3; 7 nucleotides agree with TRBD2. Germline loops: CDR1 SGHVS, CDR2 FQNEAQ. After removal of 5 bases from V and 7 bases from J, the junction contained 6 bases not matched to a gene. The CDR3 contains 13 residues.

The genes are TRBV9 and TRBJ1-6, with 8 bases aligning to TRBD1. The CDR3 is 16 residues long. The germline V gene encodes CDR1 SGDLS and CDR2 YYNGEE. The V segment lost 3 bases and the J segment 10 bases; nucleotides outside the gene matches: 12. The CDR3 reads CASSAPGQGGGSPLHF. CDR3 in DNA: TGTGCCAGCAGCGCTCCTGGACAGGGCGGCGGGTCACCCCTCCACTTT.

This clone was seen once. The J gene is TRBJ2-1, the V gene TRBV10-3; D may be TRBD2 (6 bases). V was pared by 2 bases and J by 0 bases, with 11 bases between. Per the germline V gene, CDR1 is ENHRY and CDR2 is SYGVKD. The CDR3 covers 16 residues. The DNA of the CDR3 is TGTGCCATCAGTGAGGTGGACGGGAGCTCCTACAATGAGCAGTTCTTC. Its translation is CAISEVDGSSYNEQFF.

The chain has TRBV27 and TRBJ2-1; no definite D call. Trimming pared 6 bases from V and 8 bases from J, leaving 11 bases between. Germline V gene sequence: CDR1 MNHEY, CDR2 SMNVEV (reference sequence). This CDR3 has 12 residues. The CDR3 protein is CASRGLADEQFF. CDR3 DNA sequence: TGTGCCAGCAGAGGTTTGGCGGATGAGCAGTTCTTC.

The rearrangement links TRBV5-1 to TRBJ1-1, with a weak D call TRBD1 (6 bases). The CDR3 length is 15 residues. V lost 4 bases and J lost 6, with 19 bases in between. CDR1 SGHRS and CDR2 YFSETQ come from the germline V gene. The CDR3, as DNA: TGCGCCAGCAGCAGGACGGGGGGGGCTGGTGCTGAAGCTTTCTTT. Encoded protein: CASSRTGGAGAEAFF.

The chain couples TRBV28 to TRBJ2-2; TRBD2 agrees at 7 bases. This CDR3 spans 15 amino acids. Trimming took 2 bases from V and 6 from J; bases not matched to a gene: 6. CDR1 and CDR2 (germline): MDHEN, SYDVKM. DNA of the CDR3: TGTGCCAGCAGTTTAACGGGAGGAGGTCCCGGGGAGCTGTTTTTT. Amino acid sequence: CASSLTGGGPGELFF.

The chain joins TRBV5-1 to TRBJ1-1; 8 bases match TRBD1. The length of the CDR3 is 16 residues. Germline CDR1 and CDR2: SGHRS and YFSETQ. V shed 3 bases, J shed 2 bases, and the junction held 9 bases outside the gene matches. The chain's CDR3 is CASSWTGQGANTEAFF. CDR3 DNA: TGCGCCAGCAGCTGGACAGGACAGGGAGCAAACACTGAAGCTTTCTTT.

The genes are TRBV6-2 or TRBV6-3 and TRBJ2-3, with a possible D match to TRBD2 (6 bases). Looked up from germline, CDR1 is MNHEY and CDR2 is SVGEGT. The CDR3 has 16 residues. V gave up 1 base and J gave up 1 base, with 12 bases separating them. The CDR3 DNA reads TGTGCCAGCAGTTACTTAGCGGTTCTTGGCACAGATACGCAGTATTTT. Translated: CASSYLAVLGTDTQYF.

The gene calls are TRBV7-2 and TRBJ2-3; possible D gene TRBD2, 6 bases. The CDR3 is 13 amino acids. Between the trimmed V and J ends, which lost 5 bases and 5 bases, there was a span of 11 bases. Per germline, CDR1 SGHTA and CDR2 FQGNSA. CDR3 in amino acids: CASSTLGGDTQYF. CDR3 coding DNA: TGTGCCAGCAGCACTCTCGGGGGAGATACGCAGTATTTT.